A selection of T cell receptor beta chains follows, all from one sample in a study of T-cell reconstitution after alpha-beta-depleted transplantation in children. TCRdb independently ran MiXCR on the PCR reads; one entry per CDR3 protein. Among a few hundred thousand distinct CDR3 sequences, about 6.6% were seen once, and the ten largest hold 5.5%. Sequences were derived from PBMCs, sampled before TCRalphabeta/CD19-depleted stem cell transplant. The receptor source for this set is a boy aged 2-9 years with acute lymphoblastic leukemia, due to receive a stem cell transplant. The CDR3 runs from the conserved cysteine through the conserved F or W. D genes are given only for firm matches. Not all rows give a size; the values are once, few, many and, for expanded clones, a class.

TRBJ2-1 | TRBD1 | - | TRBV2 | CASRQGLNEQFF | TGTGCCAGCAGACAGGGGCTTAATGAGCAGTTCTTC
TRBJ1-2 | TRBD1 | many | TRBV5-4 | CASSLPGQLNYGYTF | TGTGCCAGCAGCTTGCCGGGACAGCTTAACTATGGCTACACCTTC
TRBJ2-4 | TRBD1 | many | TRBV11-2 | CASSLAGGPKNIQYF | TGTGCCAGCAGCTTAGCAGGGGGCCCCAAAAACATTCAGTACTTC
TRBJ1-1 | - | few | TRBV11-3 | CATYKNDTEAFF | TGTGCCACCTACAAAAACGACACTGAAGCTTTCTTT
TRBJ1-6 | - | many | TRBV12-3/TRBV12-4 | CASSFSLNPSSPLHF | TGTGCCAGCAGTTTTTCTTTGAACCCCAGTTCACCCCTCCACTTT
TRBJ2-7 | TRBD1 | many | TRBV20-1 | CSARPGTGGYEQYF | TGCAGTGCTAGGCCCGGGACAGGGGGCTACGAGCAGTACTTC
TRBJ2-5 | - | - | TRBV20-1 | CSARPGLETQYF | TGCAGTGCTAGACCCGGTCTAGAGACCCAGTACTTC
TRBJ1-2 | - | many | TRBV28 | CASSEAGLVDGYTF | TGTGCCAGCAGTGAGGCGGGGCTGGTCGATGGCTACACCTTC
TRBJ2-1 | TRBD2 | few | TRBV5-1 | CASSLGTSGRGMNEQFF | TGCGCCAGCAGCCTCGGGACTAGCGGGAGGGGGATGAATGAGCAGTTCTTC
TRBJ1-4 | - | - | TRBV20-1 | CSVQSPEKLFF | TGCAGTGTTCAGAGTCCGGAAAAACTGTTTTTT
TRBJ1-1 | - | many | TRBV28 | CASIELNTEAFF | TGTGCCAGCATCGAATTGAACACTGAAGCTTTCTTT
TRBJ2-7 | TRBD1 | many | TRBV9 | CASSTPGQGKYEQYF | TGTGCCAGTTCCACCCCCGGACAGGGGAAGTACGAGCAGTACTTC
TRBJ2-3 | - | - | TRBV20-1 | CSARLQGLPDTQYF | TGCAGTGCTAGGTTGCAGGGGCTCCCAGATACGCAGTATTTT
TRBJ1-1 | - | many | TRBV20-1 | CSARDQGLRAGTEAFF | TGCAGTGCTAGAGATCAAGGCTTAAGGGCGGGCACTGAAGCTTTCTTT
TRBJ2-7 | - | few | TRBV5-1 | CASSLEGGRHYEQYF | TGCGCCAGCAGCTTGGAGGGGGGTCGCCATTACGAGCAGTACTTC
TRBJ1-4 | - | many | TRBV10-2 | CASSEDVMGWSEKLFF | TGCGCCAGCAGTGAGGATGTTATGGGCTGGAGTGAAAAACTGTTTTTT
TRBJ2-2 | - | few | TRBV28 | CASSYRPEGSGELFF | TGTGCCAGCAGTTACCGCCCTGAGGGCTCCGGGGAGCTGTTTTTT
TRBJ2-1 | TRBD2 | - | TRBV6-5 | CASSPTTSGGYNEQFF | TGTGCCAGCAGTCCCACGACTAGCGGCGGATACAATGAGCAGTTCTTC
TRBJ2-7 | - | few | TRBV27 | CASGDEQYF | TGTGCCAGTGGGGACGAGCAGTACTTC
TRBJ2-3 | TRBD2 | many | TRBV7-2 | CASSLTQREGRNTQYF | TGTGCCAGCAGCCTAACTCAACGGGAGGGCCGTAATACGCAGTATTTT
TRBJ1-4 | - | few | TRBV4-3 | CASSQDGGTNEKLFF | TGCGCCAGCAGCCAAGACGGGGGCACTAATGAAAAACTGTTTTTT
TRBJ2-7 | - | many | TRBV20-1 | CSAPYGSYEQYF | TGCAGTGCTCCCTACGGCTCCTACGAGCAGTACTTC
TRBJ2-3 | - | many | TRBV4-2 | CASSQRLATDTQYF | TGTGCCAGCAGCCAGCGGCTAGCGACAGATACGCAGTATTTT
TRBJ2-2 | - | many | TRBV6-2/TRBV6-3 | CASSYAGLTGELFF | TGTGCCAGCAGTTATGCAGGGCTGACCGGGGAGCTGTTTTTT
TRBJ2-7 | TRBD2 | many | TRBV5-1 | CASSPRTSRYSYEQYF | TGCGCCAGCAGCCCCCGGACTAGCCGGTACTCCTACGAGCAGTACTTC
TRBJ2-7 | - | many | TRBV6-2/TRBV6-3 | CASSERYEQYF | TGTGCCAGCAGTGAGAGATACGAGCAGTACTTC
TRBJ1-1 | TRBD1 | - | TRBV10-3 | CAISLGVGDRARAEAFF | TGTGCCATCAGTTTAGGGGTGGGGGACAGGGCCCGGGCTGAAGCTTTCTTT
TRBJ2-1 | TRBD2 | many | TRBV19 | CATKLAGAFSEQFF | TGTGCCACCAAACTAGCGGGAGCGTTTAGTGAGCAGTTCTTC
TRBJ2-1 | - | many | TRBV20-1 | CSAPGTITYNEQFF | TGCAGTGCTCCCGGGACAATAACCTACAATGAGCAGTTCTTC
TRBJ2-2 | TRBD1 | many | TRBV5-8 | CASSLAVGSGGLAGELFF | TGTGCCAGCAGCTTGGCCGTGGGGTCAGGGGGTCTAGCCGGGGAGCTGTTTTTT
TRBJ2-7 | - | - | TRBV7-9 | CASSLEGRTYKQYF | TGTGCCAGCAGCTTAGAAGGGCGAACCTACAAGCAGTACTTC
TRBJ2-7 | TRBD2 | many | TRBV4-2 | CASSQDIAGAGEQYF | TGTGCCAGCAGCCAAGATATAGCGGGAGCCGGTGAGCAGTACTTC